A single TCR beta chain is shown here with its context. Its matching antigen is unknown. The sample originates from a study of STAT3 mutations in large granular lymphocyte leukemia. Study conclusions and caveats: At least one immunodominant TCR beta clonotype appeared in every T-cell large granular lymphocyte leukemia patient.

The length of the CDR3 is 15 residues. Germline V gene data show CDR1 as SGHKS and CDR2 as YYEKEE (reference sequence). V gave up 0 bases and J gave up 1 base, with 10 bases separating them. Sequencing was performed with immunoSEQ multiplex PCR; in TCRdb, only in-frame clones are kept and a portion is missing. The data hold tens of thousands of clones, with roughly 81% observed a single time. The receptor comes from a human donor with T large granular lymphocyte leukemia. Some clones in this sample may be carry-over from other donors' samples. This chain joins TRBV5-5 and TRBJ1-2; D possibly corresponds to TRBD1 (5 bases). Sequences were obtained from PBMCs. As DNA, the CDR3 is TGTGCCAGCAGCTTGGAACAGGCCCTTAACTATGGCTACACCTTC. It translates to CASSLEQALNYGYTF.